A selection of T cell receptor beta chains follows, all from one sample in a study of siplizumab effects on memory and regulatory T cells. Method: immunoSEQ multiplex PCR; TCRdb's copy keeps in-frame clones and lacks some. The sample holds around 20,000 clones; more than 35% are singletons and the top ten take roughly 5%. Antigens of these TCRs are unknown. Material for sequencing was CFSE-low (dividing) CD4+ T cells sorted from an allogeneic mixed lymphocyte reaction. The receptor set was obtained from a human donor in good health; the cells came from an allogeneic mixed lymphocyte reaction. Each CDR3 is given with its conserved first and last residue. A D gene is named only where the DNA matches it firmly. Expanded clones get a size class; other rows say once, few or many, or leave the size out.

v_call	clone_size	d_call	j_call	cdr3_aa	cdr3_nt
TRBV11-2	-	-	TRBJ2-5	CASSSTLQETQYF	TGTGCCAGCAGCTCTACCCTCCAAGAGACCCAGTACTTC
TRBV5-1	once	TRBD2	TRBJ2-1	CASSGGTSVNEQFF	TGCGCCAGCAGCGGAGGGACTAGCGTAAATGAGCAGTTCTTC
TRBV18	-	-	TRBJ1-3	CASSPSTPGNTIYF	TGTGCCAGCTCACCATCCACACCTGGAAACACCATATATTTT
TRBV5-4	few	-	TRBJ1-6	CASSLALGANNSPLHF	TGTGCCAGCAGCTTGGCCTTAGGGGCAAACAATTCACCCCTCCACTTT
TRBV18	-	TRBD2	TRBJ2-5	CASSPVTSGGQETQYF	TGTGCCAGCTCACCAGTAACTAGCGGGGGCCAAGAGACCCAGTACTTC
TRBV14	-	-	TRBJ2-5	CASSPIWGETQYF	TGTGCCAGCAGCCCCATCTGGGGAGAGACCCAGTACTTC
TRBV28	-	-	TRBJ1-4	CASSTGPLTNEKLFF	TGTGCCAGCAGTACCGGGCCCCTAACTAATGAAAAACTGTTTTTT
TRBV5-6	-	-	TRBJ2-2	CASSLNTGELFF	TGTGCCAGCAGCTTGAACACCGGGGAGCTGTTTTTT
TRBV28	-	-	TRBJ2-5	CASSNGAAVETQYF	TGTGCCAGCAGCAATGGCGCAGCGGTGGAGACCCAGTACTTC
TRBV6-9	once	-	TRBJ1-1	CASSYMRRGEAFF	TGTGCCAGCAGTTACATGAGGCGGGGCGAAGCTTTCTTT
TRBV29-1	-	-	TRBJ2-2	CSVEGRLNTGELFF	TGCAGCGTTGAAGGCAGATTGAACACCGGGGAGCTGTTTTTT
TRBV18	-	-	TRBJ1-6	CASSRDAGSPLHF	TGTGCCAGCTCACGGGACGCCGGTTCACCCCTCCACTTT
TRBV6-5	few	-	TRBJ2-7	CASRLTGNHEQYF	TGTGCCAGCAGGCTTACAGGGAACCACGAGCAGTACTTC
TRBV7-2	-	-	TRBJ1-3	CASSSRTATSGNTIYF	TGTGCCAGCAGCTCTCGGACTGCCACCTCTGGAAACACCATATATTTT
TRBV6-5	few	-	TRBJ1-2	CASSNLRYGYTF	TGTGCCAGCAGTAACCTACGCTATGGCTACACCTTC
TRBV6-4	-	-	TRBJ1-6	CASSAPSTRNSPLHF	TGTGCCAGCAGTGCCCCTAGTACTAGGAATTCACCCCTCCACTTT
TRBV18	-	TRBD1	TRBJ2-7	CASSAPGQGTYEQYF	TGTGCCAGCTCAGCGCCGGGACAGGGGACCTACGAGCAGTACTTC
TRBV27	-	-	TRBJ1-4	CASSPFTATNEKLFF	TGTGCCAGCAGTCCCTTCACTGCAACTAATGAAAAACTGTTTTTT